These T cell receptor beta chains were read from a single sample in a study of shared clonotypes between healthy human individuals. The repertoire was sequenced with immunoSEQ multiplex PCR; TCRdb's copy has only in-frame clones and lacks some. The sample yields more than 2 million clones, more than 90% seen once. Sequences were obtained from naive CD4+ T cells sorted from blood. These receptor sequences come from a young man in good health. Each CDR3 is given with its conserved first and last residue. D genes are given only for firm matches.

CDR3: CASSGPAGDEKLFF; DNA: TGTGCCAGCAGTGGCCCCGCAGGGGATGAAAAACTGTTTTTT; J: TRBJ1-4; V: TRBV6-1; D: .
CDR3: CASSLPGENGYTF; DNA: TGTGCCAGCAGCTTACCGGGGGAGAATGGCTACACCTTC; J: TRBJ1-2; V: TRBV13; D: .
CDR3: CASSYSSGRWDEQYF; DNA: TGTGCCAGCAGTTACTCGAGTGGCAGATGGGACGAGCAGTACTTC; J: TRBJ2-7; V: TRBV6-5; D: .
CDR3: CASSVGTGVRETQYF; DNA: TGTGCCAGCAGCGTGGGGACAGGGGTGAGGGAGACCCAGTACTTC; J: TRBJ2-5; V: TRBV9; D: TRBD1
CDR3: CASKWTGDQPQHF; DNA: TGTGCCAGCAAATGGACAGGGGATCAGCCCCAGCATTTT; J: TRBJ1-5; V: TRBV6-1; D: TRBD1
CDR3: CATSRSGYGYTF; DNA: TGTGCCACCTCCCGGAGTGGGTATGGCTACACCTTC; J: TRBJ1-2; V: TRBV28; D: .
CDR3: CASSPQGALTEAFF; DNA: TGTGCCAGCAGTCCACAGGGGGCGCTGACTGAAGCTTTCTTT; J: TRBJ1-1; V: TRBV2; D: TRBD1
CDR3: CASSPYTEKLFF; DNA: TGTGCCAGCAGTCCGTACACCGAAAAACTGTTTTTT; J: TRBJ1-4; V: TRBV2; D: .
CDR3: CASSKQKNEQFF; DNA: TGTGCCAGCAGCAAACAGAAAAATGAGCAGTTCTTC; J: TRBJ2-1; V: TRBV5-6; D: .
CDR3: CASRRPELRAQHF; DNA: TGTGCCAGCAGAAGGCCAGAGTTGAGGGCCCAGCATTTT; J: TRBJ1-5; V: TRBV28; D: .
CDR3: CASSSVRGTYYGYTF; DNA: TGTGCCAGCAGTTCGGTCCGGGGCACCTACTATGGCTACACCTTC; J: TRBJ1-2; V: TRBV28; D: .
CDR3: CASSLGEIVDEQFF; DNA: TGCGCCAGCAGCTTAGGGGAGATCGTGGATGAGCAGTTCTTC; J: TRBJ2-1; V: TRBV5-1; D: .
CDR3: CASQLTDLNTEAFF; DNA: TGTGCCAGCCAATTGACAGACTTGAACACTGAAGCTTTCTTT; J: TRBJ1-1; V: TRBV27; D: .
CDR3: CSGFWDTQYF; DNA: TGCTCCGGATTTTGGGATACGCAGTATTTT; J: TRBJ2-3; V: TRBV29-1; D: .
CDR3: CASPRSYTF; DNA: TGTGCCAGCCCCCGTAGCTACACCTTC; J: TRBJ1-2; V: TRBV21-1; D: .
CDR3: CASSVDRVTEAFF; DNA: TGTGCCAGCAGCGTGGACAGGGTGACTGAAGCTTTCTTT; J: TRBJ1-1; V: TRBV11-2; D: TRBD1
CDR3: CASSLVGTSGYEQYF; DNA: TGTGCCAGCAGCTTAGTTGGGACTAGCGGCTACGAGCAGTACTTC; J: TRBJ2-7; V: TRBV7-2; D: TRBD2
CDR3: CASSLARDQFF; DNA: TGTGCCAGCAGCTTAGCTAGGGACCAGTTCTTC; J: TRBJ2-1; V: TRBV7-2; D: .
CDR3: CASSAQWQGATEAFF; DNA: TGTGCCAGCAGTGCCCAGTGGCAGGGGGCGACTGAAGCTTTCTTT; J: TRBJ1-1; V: TRBV6-1; D: TRBD1
CDR3: CASSTIAGYNNEQFF; DNA: TGTGCCAGTAGCACTATAGCGGGGTACAACAATGAGCAGTTCTTC; J: TRBJ2-1; V: TRBV19; D: TRBD2
CDR3: CASSSGTSGKLVVKNIQYF; DNA: TGTGCCAGCAGCTCCGGGACTAGCGGGAAACTGGTTGTCAAAAACATTCAGTACTTC; J: TRBJ2-4; V: TRBV11-2; D: TRBD2
CDR3: CASSPPGTGISHEQYF; DNA: TGTGCCAGCTCACCACCTGGGACAGGGATTTCGCACGAGCAGTACTTC; J: TRBJ2-7; V: TRBV18; D: TRBD1
CDR3: CATSREGTQEFF; DNA: TGTGCCACCAGCAGAGAGGGGACACAAGAGTTCTTC; J: TRBJ2-1; V: TRBV15; D: .
CDR3: CASSLGQGSHEQYF; DNA: TGTGCCAGCAGCTTAGGACAGGGTAGCCACGAGCAGTACTTC; J: TRBJ2-7; V: TRBV7-2; D: TRBD1
CDR3: CSAVGQGGFYEQYF; DNA: TGCAGCGCCGTGGGACAGGGGGGTTTCTACGAGCAGTACTTC; J: TRBJ2-7; V: TRBV29-1; D: TRBD1